These T cell receptor beta chains were read from a single sample in a study of blood T cells in healthy people across ages. TCRdb independently ran MiXCR on the 5' RACE reads; one entry per CDR3 protein. The repertoire consists of more than 1,400,000 distinct CDR3 sequences, with 42% occurring once and the leading ten covering roughly 7.9%. The source material was blood. The receptor set was obtained from a woman aged 18-30 years in good health. The CDR3 runs from the conserved cysteine through the conserved F or W. Fields, in order: V gene, J gene, D gene, clone size, CDR3 DNA, CDR3 protein. D genes are given only for firm matches. Rows give clone size only sometimes, using once, few, many, or a class for an expanded clone.

>TRBV6-1|TRBJ1-5|TRBD1|.
TGTGCCAGCAGCCCCCCTAAGGCCGGGACAGGGGGCCTGAGCAATCAGCCCCAGCATTTT
CASSPPKAGTGGLSNQPQHF
>TRBV2|TRBJ2-5|.|few
TGTGCCAGCAGTGAAGCGGGCAACGCCAACCAAGAGACCCAGTACTTC
CASSEAGNANQETQYF
>TRBV27|TRBJ2-3|TRBD2|few
TGTGCCAGCAGGGTAACCAGCGGGGGAAGAGGAGATACGCAGTATTTT
CASRVTSGGRGDTQYF
>TRBV27|TRBJ1-5|.|.
TGTGCCAGCAGTTTCTTGGCGGCAGGCGGCGAGGGCAATCAGCCCCAGCATTTT
CASSFLAAGGEGNQPQHF
>TRBV10-3|TRBJ2-1|.|.
TGTGCCATCAGTGACCGGGGGGCTAGCGATGAGCAGTTCTTC
CAISDRGASDEQFF
>TRBV20-1|TRBJ2-5|.|.
TGCAGTGCTAGAGATGCTCGGGGCGGGGAGCAGTACTTC
CSARDARGGEQYF
>TRBV12-3/TRBV12-4|TRBJ2-3|TRBD2|.
TGTGCCAGTCGGGGACTAGCGGGGGACTACGCTAGCACAGATACGCAGTATTTT
CASRGLAGDYASTDTQYF
>TRBV20-1|TRBJ2-6|.|few
TGCAGTGCTAGTATCTCTGGGGCCAACGTCCTGACTTTC
CSASISGANVLTF
>TRBV7-3|TRBJ1-1|.|.
TGTGCCAGCAGCCTCTCGGGAAGAGTGAACACTGAAGCTTTCTTT
CASSLSGRVNTEAFF
>TRBV2|TRBJ1-4|.|.
TGTGCCAGCGCTAGGGGGGAGAATGAAAAACTGTTTTTT
CASARGENEKLFF
>TRBV3-1|TRBJ2-1|.|.
TGTGCCAGCAGCCGAGGGGCCCCCTACAATGAGCAGTTCTTC
CASSRGAPYNEQFF
>TRBV10-3|TRBJ2-7|TRBD2|few
TGTGCCATCAGTGGGACTAGCAACGACTACGAGCAGTACTTC
CAISGTSNDYEQYF
>TRBV12-3/TRBV12-4|TRBJ2-2|TRBD2|few
TGTGCCAGCAGTTTGGCGGGAGGGATCACCGGGGAGCTGTTTTTT
CASSLAGGITGELFF
>TRBV9|TRBJ2-5|TRBD2|few
TGTGCCAGCAGCGGAAGCGGGGGGGCCACTATACAAGAGACCCAGTACTTC
CASSGSGGATIQETQYF
>TRBV10-3|TRBJ2-3|TRBD2|few
TGTGCCATCAGGGGATCTAGCGGGGAGGCGCAGTATTTT
CAIRGSSGEAQYF
>TRBV3-1|TRBJ2-1|TRBD2|.
TGTGCCAGCAGCCAAGATTACGGGGGGGGCTCTGGAAATGAGCAGTTCTTC
CASSQDYGGGSGNEQFF
>TRBV20-1|TRBJ1-3|.|.
TGCAGTGCACGGACAGCGGGAAACACCATATATTTT
CSARTAGNTIYF
>TRBV5-1|TRBJ1-1|TRBD1|few
TGCGCCAGCAGCTTCGGAGACACAGGGGGCGTGTACACTGAAGCTTTCTTT
CASSFGDTGGVYTEAFF
>TRBV6-1|TRBJ1-5|.|.
TGTGCCAGCAGCGCAAATTTCGATAGTCAGCCCCAGCATTTT
CASSANFDSQPQHF
>TRBV7-7|TRBJ2-1|.|.
TGTGCCAGCAGCCGGACCGCACGGGCGGAGCAGTTCTTC
CASSRTARAEQFF
>TRBV7-6|TRBJ2-1|.|.
TGTGCCAGCAGCTTAAACGTCGACAATGAGCAGTTCTTC
CASSLNVDNEQFF
>TRBV5-6|TRBJ2-1|.|.
TGTGCCAGCAGCTTGGACGGGGTCCACAATGAGCAGTTCTTC
CASSLDGVHNEQFF
>TRBV7-9|TRBJ2-4|TRBD2|.
TGTGCCAGCCTAGCGGGGGAGGAAAACAGTCAGTACTTC
CASLAGEENSQYF
>TRBV4-1|TRBJ1-2|.|.
TGCGCCAGCAGCCACCCCGGACAGTTCCAATATAGGAGTTACACCTTC
CASSHPGQFQYRSYTF
>TRBV5-5|TRBJ2-7|.|many
TGTGCCAGCAGCTTGCTTTTTAATAGCGGCTACGAGCAGTACTTC
CASSLLFNSGYEQYF
>TRBV7-2|TRBJ2-7|TRBD1|.
TGTGTCAGCAGCGACGGACAGGTCTACAATGAGCAGTACTTC
CVSSDGQVYNEQYF
>TRBV20-1|TRBJ2-5|TRBD1|few
TGCAGTGCTAAGCCGGGACAGGGGGCGACCCAGTACTTC
CSAKPGQGATQYF
>TRBV4-2|TRBJ2-3|TRBD2|.
TGTGCCAGCAGCCACCCCGGGACTAGCGGGTCATCAGGCACAGATACGCAGTATTTT
CASSHPGTSGSSGTDTQYF
>TRBV20-1|TRBJ2-3|TRBD2|.
TGCAGTGCTCAGACGGGACTAGCGGAGAGCACAGATACGCAGTATTTT
CSAQTGLAESTDTQYF
>TRBV6-6|TRBJ1-1|.|many
TGTGCCAGCAGACCAGGGGTGAACACTGAAGCTTTCTTT
CASRPGVNTEAFF
>TRBV20-1|TRBJ1-4|.|.
TGCAGTGCTAGAAGGCGGGGGATTAATGAAAAACTGTTTTTT
CSARRRGINEKLFF
>TRBV6-5|TRBJ1-2|TRBD1|.
TGTGCCAGCAGTTACTCCCGGACAGGAGGGAACTATAGCTACACCTTC
CASSYSRTGGNYSYTF
>TRBV4-1|TRBJ2-3|TRBD1|many
TGCGCCAGCAGCCAAGAGGTGACAGGGAACTTCGATACGCAGTATTTT
CASSQEVTGNFDTQYF
>TRBV11-2|TRBJ2-1|TRBD1|many
TGTGCCAGCAGCCTGGACAGGTACAATGAGCAGTTCTTC
CASSLDRYNEQFF
>TRBV20-1|TRBJ2-3|TRBD2|few
TGCAGTTCGATTAGCGGGGGGGTAGATACGCAGTATTTT
CSSISGGVDTQYF
>TRBV20-1|TRBJ2-3|TRBD2|.
TGCAGTGCTCTGACTAGCGGGGGAGAGGGGGATACGCAGTATTTT
CSALTSGGEGDTQYF
>TRBV12-3/TRBV12-4|TRBJ2-3|TRBD2|once
TGTGCCAGCAGTTTTGCACTAGCGGGAATCACAGATACGCAGTATTTT
CASSFALAGITDTQYF
>TRBV20-1|TRBJ2-7|TRBD2|few
TGCAGTGCTAGCGGGACTAGCGGGGGCTCCTACGAGCAGTACTTC
CSASGTSGGSYEQYF
>TRBV2|TRBJ2-1|.|few
TGTGCCAGCAACATGGTACATGAGCAGTTCTTC
CASNMVHEQFF
>TRBV7-2|TRBJ2-1|.|.
TGTGCCAGCAGCTTGTGGGCAGGGGGGGGCAAGGAGCAGTTCTTC
CASSLWAGGGKEQFF